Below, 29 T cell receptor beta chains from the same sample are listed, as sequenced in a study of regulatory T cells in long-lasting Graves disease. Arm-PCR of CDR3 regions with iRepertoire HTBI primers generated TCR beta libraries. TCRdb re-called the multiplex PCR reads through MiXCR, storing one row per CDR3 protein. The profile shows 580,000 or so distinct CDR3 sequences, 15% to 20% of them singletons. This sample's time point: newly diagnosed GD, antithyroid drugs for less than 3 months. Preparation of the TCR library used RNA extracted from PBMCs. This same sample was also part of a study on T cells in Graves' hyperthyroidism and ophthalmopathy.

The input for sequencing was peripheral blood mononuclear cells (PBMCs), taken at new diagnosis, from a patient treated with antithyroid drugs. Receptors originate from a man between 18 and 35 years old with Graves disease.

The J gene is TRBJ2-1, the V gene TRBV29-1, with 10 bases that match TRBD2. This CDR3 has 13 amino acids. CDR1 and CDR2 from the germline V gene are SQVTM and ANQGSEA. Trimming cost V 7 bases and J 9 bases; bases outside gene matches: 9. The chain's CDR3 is CSALSGRAAEQFF. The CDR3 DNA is TGCAGCGCCCTAAGCGGGAGGGCCGCTGAGCAGTTCTTC.

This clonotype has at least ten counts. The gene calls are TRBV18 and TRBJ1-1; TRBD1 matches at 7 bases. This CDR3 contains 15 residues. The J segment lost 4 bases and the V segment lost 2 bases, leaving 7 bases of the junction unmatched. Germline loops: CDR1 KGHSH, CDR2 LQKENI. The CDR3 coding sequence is TGTGCCAGCTCACCAACGGACAGGACTTCCACTGAAGCTTTCTTT. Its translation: CASSPTDRTSTEAFF.

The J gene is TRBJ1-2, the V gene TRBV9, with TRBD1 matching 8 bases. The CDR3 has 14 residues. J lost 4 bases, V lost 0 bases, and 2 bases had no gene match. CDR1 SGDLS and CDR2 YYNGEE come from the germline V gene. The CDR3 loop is CASSVDTGGYGYTF. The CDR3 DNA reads TGTGCCAGCAGCGTAGATACAGGGGGCTATGGCTACACCTTC.

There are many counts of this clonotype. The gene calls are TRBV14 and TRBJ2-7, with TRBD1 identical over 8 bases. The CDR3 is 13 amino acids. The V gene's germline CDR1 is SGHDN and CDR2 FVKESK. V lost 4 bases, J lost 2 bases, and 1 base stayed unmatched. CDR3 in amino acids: CASSRDRTYEQYF. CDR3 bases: TGTGCCAGCAGCCGGGACAGGACCTACGAGCAGTACTTC.

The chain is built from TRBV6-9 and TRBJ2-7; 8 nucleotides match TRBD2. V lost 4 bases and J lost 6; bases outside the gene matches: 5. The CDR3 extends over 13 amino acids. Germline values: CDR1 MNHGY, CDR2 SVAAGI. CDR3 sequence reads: CASSLAGTCEQYF. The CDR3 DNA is TGTGCCAGCAGTTTAGCGGGAACCTGCGAGCAGTACTTC.

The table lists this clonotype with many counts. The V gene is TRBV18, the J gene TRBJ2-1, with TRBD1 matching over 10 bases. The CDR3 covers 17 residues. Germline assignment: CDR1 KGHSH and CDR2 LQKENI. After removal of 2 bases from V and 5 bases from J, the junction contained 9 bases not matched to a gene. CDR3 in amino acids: CASSPRAGTGANNEQFF. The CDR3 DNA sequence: TGTGCCAGCTCACCAAGGGCCGGGACAGGGGCGAACAATGAGCAGTTCTTC.

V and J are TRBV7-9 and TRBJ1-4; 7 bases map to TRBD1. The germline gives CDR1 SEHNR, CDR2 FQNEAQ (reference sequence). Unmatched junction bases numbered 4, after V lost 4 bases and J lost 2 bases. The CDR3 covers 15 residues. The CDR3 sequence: CASSYTGQTNEKLFF. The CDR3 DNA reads TGTGCCAGCAGCTACACGGGACAGACTAATGAAAAACTGTTTTTT. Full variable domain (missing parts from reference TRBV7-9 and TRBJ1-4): DTGVSQNPRHKITKRGQNVTFRCDPISEHNRLYWYRQTLGQGPEFLTYFQNEAQLEKSRLLSDRFSAERPKGSFSTLEIQRTEQGDSAMYLCASSYTGQTNEKLFFGSGTQLSVL.

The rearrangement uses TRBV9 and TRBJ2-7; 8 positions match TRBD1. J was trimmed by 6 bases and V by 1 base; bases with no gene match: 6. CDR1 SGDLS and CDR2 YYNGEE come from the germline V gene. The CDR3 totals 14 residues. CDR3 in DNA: TGTGCCAGCAGCGTATTAAGGACAGGGAGCGAGCAGTACTTC. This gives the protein CASSVLRTGSEQYF. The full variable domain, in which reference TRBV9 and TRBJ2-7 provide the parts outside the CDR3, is DSGVTQTPKHLITATGQRVTLRCSPRSGDLSVYWYQQSLDQGLQFLIQYYNGEERAKGNILERFSAQQFPDLHSELNLSSLELGDSALYFCASSVLRTGSEQYFGPGTRLTVT.

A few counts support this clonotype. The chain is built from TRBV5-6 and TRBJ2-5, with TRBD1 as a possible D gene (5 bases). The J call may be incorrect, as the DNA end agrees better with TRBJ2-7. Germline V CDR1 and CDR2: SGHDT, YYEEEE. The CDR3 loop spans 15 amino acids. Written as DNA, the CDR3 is TGTGCCAGCAGCCTAAAAGCGACAGTTATCCCCGAGCAGTACTTC. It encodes CASSLKATVIPEQYF.

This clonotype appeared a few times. The CDR3: CASTPWGKGVMGNNQPQHF. As DNA, the CDR3 is TGTGCCAGCACCCCATGGGGGAAAGGGGTGATGGGAAACAATCAGCCCCAGCATTTT. The genes are TRBV28 and TRBJ1-5, with D possibly TRBD1 on 5 matching bases. In germline, CDR1 is MDHEN, CDR2 SYDVKM. V was shortened by 7 bases and J by 3 bases, with 28 bases between the two germline ends. CDR3 length: 19 residues. The full variable domain, in which reference TRBV28 and TRBJ1-5 provide the parts outside the CDR3, is DVKVTQSSRYLVKRTGEKVFLECVQDMDHENMFWYRQDPGLGLRLIYFSYDVKMKEKGDIPEGYSVSREKKERFSLILESASTNQTSMYLCASTPWGKGVMGNNQPQHFGDGTRLSIL.

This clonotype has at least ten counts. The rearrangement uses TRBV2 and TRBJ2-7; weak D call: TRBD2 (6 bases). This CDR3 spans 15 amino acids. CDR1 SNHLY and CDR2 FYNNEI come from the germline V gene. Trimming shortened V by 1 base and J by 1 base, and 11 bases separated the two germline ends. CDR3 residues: CASSEGDWKSYEQYF. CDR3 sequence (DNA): TGTGCCAGCAGTGAAGGGGACTGGAAGTCCTACGAGCAGTACTTC.

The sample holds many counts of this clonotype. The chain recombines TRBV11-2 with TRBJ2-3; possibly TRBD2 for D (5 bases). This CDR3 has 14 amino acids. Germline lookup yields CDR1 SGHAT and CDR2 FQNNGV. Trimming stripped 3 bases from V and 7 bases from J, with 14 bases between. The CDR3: CASSFGLGKNTQYF. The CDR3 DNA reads TGTGCCAGCAGCTTCGGACTGGGGAAGAATACGCAGTATTTT.

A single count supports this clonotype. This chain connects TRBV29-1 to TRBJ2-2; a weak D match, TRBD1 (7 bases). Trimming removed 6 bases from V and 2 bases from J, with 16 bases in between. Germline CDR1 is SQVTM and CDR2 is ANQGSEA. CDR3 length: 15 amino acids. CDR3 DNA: TGCAGCGTATGCGGGACAGACGTCAACACCGGGGAGCTGTTTTTT. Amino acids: CSVCGTDVNTGELFF.

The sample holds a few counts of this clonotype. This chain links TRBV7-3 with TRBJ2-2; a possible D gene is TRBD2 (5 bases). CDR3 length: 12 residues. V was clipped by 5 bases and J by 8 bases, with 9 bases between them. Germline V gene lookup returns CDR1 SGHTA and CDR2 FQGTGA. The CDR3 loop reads CASSHPGGELFF. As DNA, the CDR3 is TGTGCCAGCAGCCACCCGGGGGGGGAGCTGTTTTTT.

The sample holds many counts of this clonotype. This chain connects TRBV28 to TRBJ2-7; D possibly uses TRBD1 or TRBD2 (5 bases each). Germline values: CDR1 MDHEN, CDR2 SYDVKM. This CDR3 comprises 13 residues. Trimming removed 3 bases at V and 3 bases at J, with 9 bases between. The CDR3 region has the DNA TGTGCCAGCAGTTTCCGGGGCGTCTACGAGCAGTACTTC. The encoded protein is CASSFRGVYEQYF.

CDR3 coding DNA: TGTGCCAGCAGTCGGACTAGCGGGATCTCGGGGTACAATGAGCAGTTCTTC. Translating gives CASSRTSGISGYNEQFF. This chain connects TRBV6-1 to TRBJ2-1, with 12 bases identical to TRBD2. Trimming took 5 bases from V and 4 from J; bases not matched to a gene: 9. Germline values: CDR1 MNHNS, CDR2 SASEGT. CDR3 size: 17 residues.

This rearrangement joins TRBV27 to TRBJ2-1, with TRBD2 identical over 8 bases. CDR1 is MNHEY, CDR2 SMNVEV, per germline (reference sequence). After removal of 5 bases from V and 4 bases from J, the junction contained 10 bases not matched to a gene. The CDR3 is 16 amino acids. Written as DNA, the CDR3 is TGTGCCAGCAGTCCGGGACTAGGAGGGACATACAATGAGCAGTTCTTC. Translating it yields CASSPGLGGTYNEQFF.

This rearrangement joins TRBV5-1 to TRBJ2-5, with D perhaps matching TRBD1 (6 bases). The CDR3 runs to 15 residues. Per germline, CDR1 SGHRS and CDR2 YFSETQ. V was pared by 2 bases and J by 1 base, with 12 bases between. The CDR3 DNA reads TGCGCCAGCAGCTTAGGGGGTGGGTCCCAAGAGACCCAGTACTTC. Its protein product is CASSLGGGSQETQYF.

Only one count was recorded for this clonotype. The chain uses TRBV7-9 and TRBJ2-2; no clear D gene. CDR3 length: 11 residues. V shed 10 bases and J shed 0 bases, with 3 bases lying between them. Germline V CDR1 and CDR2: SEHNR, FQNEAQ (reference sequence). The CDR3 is CANSNTGELFF. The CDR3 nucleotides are TGTGCCAACTCGAACACCGGGGAGCTGTTTTTT.

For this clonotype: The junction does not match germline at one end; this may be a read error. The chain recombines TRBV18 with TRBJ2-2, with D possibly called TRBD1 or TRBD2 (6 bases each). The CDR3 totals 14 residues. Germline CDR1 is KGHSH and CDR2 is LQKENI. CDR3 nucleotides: TGTGCCAGCTCCACCAATGGACAGCGCGGGGAGCTGTCTTTT. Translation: CASSTNGQRGELSF.

CDR3: CASSQDGQLNTEAFF. The CDR3 DNA follows: TGCGCCAGCAGCCAAGACGGACAGCTGAACACTGAAGCTTTCTTT. The chain is built from TRBV4-1 and TRBJ1-1; tentatively, D is TRBD1 (6 bases). CDR3 length equals 15 residues. Trimming took off 0 bases at V and 0 bases at J, with 8 bases between the two ends. In germline, CDR1 is MGHRA, CDR2 YSYEKL.

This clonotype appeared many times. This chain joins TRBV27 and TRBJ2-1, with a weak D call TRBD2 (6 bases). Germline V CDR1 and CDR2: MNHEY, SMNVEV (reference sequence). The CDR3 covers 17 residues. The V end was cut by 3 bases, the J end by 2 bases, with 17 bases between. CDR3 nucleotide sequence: TGTGCCAGCAGTTTGCAAAACGATGGCGGGGCCTACAATGAGCAGTTCTTC. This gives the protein CASSLQNDGGAYNEQFF.

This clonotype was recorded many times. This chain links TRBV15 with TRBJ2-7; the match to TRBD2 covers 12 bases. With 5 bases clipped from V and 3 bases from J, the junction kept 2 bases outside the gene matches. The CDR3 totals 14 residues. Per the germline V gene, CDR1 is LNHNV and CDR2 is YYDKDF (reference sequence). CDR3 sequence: CATSSTSGSYEQYF. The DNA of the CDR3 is TGTGCCACCAGCTCGACTAGCGGGAGCTACGAGCAGTACTTC.

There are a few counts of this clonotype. Here the CDR3 DNA reads TGTGCCAGCACCGTGATGGGGGTCGGCGAGCAGTACTTC. It codes for CASTVMGVGEQYF. The rearrangement links TRBV2 to TRBJ2-7; D tentatively reads TRBD1 or TRBD2 (5 bases each). V was trimmed by 7 bases and J by 6 bases, leaving 16 bases between them. Germline assignment: CDR1 SNHLY and CDR2 FYNNEI. The CDR3 loop spans 13 amino acids.

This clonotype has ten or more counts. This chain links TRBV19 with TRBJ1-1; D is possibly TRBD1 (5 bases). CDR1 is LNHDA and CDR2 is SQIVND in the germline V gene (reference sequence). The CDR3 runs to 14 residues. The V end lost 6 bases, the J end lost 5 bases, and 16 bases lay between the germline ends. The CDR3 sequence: CASRNRGEGTEAFF. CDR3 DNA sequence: TGTGCCAGTAGGAATAGGGGCGAGGGGACTGAAGCTTTCTTT.

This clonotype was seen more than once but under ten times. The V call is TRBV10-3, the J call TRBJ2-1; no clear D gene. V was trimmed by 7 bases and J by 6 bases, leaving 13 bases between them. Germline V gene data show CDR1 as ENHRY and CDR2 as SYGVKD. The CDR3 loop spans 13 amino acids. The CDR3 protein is CAINAPGLNEQFF. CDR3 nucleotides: TGTGCCATCAATGCTCCGGGTCTCAATGAGCAGTTCTTC.

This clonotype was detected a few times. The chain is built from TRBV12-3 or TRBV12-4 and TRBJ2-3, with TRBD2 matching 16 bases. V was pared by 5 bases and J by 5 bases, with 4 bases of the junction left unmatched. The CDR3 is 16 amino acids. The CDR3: CASSGTSGRAQDTQYF. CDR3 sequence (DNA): TGTGCCAGCAGTGGGACTAGCGGGAGGGCCCAAGATACGCAGTATTTT.

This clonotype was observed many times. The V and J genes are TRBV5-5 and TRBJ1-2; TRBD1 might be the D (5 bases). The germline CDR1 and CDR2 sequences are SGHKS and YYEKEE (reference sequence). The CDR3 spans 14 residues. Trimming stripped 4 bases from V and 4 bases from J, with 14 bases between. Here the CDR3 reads CASSPQGSSYGYTF. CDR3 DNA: TGTGCCAGCAGCCCCCAGGGTTCTAGCTATGGCTACACCTTC.

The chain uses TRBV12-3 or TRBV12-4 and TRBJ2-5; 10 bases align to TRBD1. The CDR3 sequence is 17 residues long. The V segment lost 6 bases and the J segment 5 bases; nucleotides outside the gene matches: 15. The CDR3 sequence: CASSGWRGTGAVETQYF. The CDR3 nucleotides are TGTGCCAGCAGCGGATGGAGGGGGACAGGGGCTGTGGAGACCCAGTACTTC.